This T cell receptor (beta chain) was sequenced for a study of T cell repertoires in cytomegalovirus infection. Study information: Public signatures in TCR beta pointed to CMV infection and matching HLA type. Study results and limitations: Carriers of CMV plus the relevant HLA were identified by cumulative public TCR beta family frequency.

The CDR3 extends over 15 amino acids. Germline V gene lookup returns CDR1 MNHNY and CDR2 SVGAGI (reference sequence). Between the trimmed V and J ends, which lost 3 bases and 0 bases, there was a span of 8 bases. TCRdb reanalysed the reads using MiXCR and keeps one entry per CDR3 protein. The sample has about 490,000 distinct CDR3 sequences, 16% seen once. Many counts were recorded for this clonotype. Its antigen remains unknown. The V gene is TRBV6-6, the J gene TRBJ2-2; D unresolved. The TCR originated in a human donor in good health (CMV status not recorded). Some clones in this sample may be carry-over from other donors' samples. Sequences were obtained from CD8+ T cells from PBMCs. CDR3 coding DNA: TGTGCCAGCAGTTATAGTTATCCGAACACCGGGGAGCTGTTTTTT. It specifies CASSYSYPNTGELFF.